The TCR beta chain described here comes from a study of sequential checkpoint blockade in melanoma. The wider study: First-line arms were nivolumab then ipilimumab, or the reverse, randomized 1:1. Both treatment sequences were followed by maintenance nivolumab.

Treatment defined: randomized to nivolumab then ipilimumab (arm A) or the reverse (arm B). No patient had prior DNA-damaging chemotherapy. PBMC sorting kept live CD3+CD8+ cells without CD19 or CD56. TCRdb's copy holds only in-frame clones and misses some; the assay was immunoSEQ multiplex PCR. Of 9,500 to 15,000 clones listed, 82% are singletons. This CDR3 has 16 residues. V lost 2 bases to trimming and J lost 2 bases; unmatched junction nucleotides: 4. The V gene's germline CDR1 is SGHNT and CDR2 YYREEE (reference sequence). The chain recombines TRBV5-4 with TRBJ2-3, with 11 bases matching TRBD1. Sequenced here: CD8+ T cells sorted from blood (inferred from file names), sampled from a patient given nivolumab and ipilimumab in sequence. The sequence was collected from a human donor with melanoma. CDR3 in amino acids: CASSLSGQGDTDTQYF. CDR3 bases: TGTGCCAGCAGCTTATCGGGACAGGGGGACACAGATACGCAGTATTTT.